This passage covers 18 T cell receptor beta chains from one sample sequenced in a study of beta chain features in type 1 diabetes. Study-wide results and caveats: Shortening of TCRB CDR3s, moderate but significant, appeared in all four CD4+ subsets of Type 1 diabetes patients.

Expressed TCRB transcripts were sequenced after all isolated RNA was converted to cDNA. TCRdb's table, derived via immunoSEQ multiplex PCR, lists solely in-frame clones and lacks some. Seen here are about 390,000 clones, roughly 9.8% observed once, and the top ten hold roughly 0.6%. The antigens for these receptors are not known. Sequencing was performed on central memory CD4+ T cells from blood. The receptor set was obtained from a man aged 25 to 40 with type 1 diabetes.

V gene TRBV7-9 combines with J gene TRBJ2-3; tentatively, D is TRBD1 (6 bases). V was shortened by 4 bases and J by 6 bases, with 11 bases between the two germline ends. Germline CDR1 is SEHNR and CDR2 is FQNEAQ (reference sequence). This CDR3 spans 13 amino acids. The CDR3 loop is CASSSWGPDTQYF. CDR3 nucleotide sequence: TGTGCCAGCAGCTCCTGGGGGCCTGATACGCAGTATTTT.

V gene TRBV7-9 combines with J gene TRBJ1-1, with 9 bases that match TRBD1. The CDR3 loop spans 11 amino acids. Germline-derived CDR1 and CDR2 are SEHNR and FQNEAQ (reference sequence). Trimming at V came to 11 bases and at J to 5 bases, leaving 3 bases not matched to a gene. The CDR3 nucleotides read TGTGCCGGGACAGGGTTTACTGAAGCTTTCTTT. Protein product: CAGTGFTEAFF.

J is TRBJ2-3 and V is TRBV2, with TRBD2 identical over 7 bases. Germline values: CDR1 SNHLY, CDR2 FYNNEI. The CDR3 runs 15 residues. V shed 4 bases and J 5 bases; nucleotides not matched to a gene: 9. The CDR3 nucleotides read TGTGCCAGCAGTGTTATTGCGGGAGCCGGAGATACGCAGTATTTT. As protein: CASSVIAGAGDTQYF. The full variable domain, its missing parts supplied by reference TRBV2 and TRBJ2-3, is EPEVTQTPSHQVTQMGQEVILRCVPISNHLYFYWYRQILGQKVEFLVSFYNNEISEKSEIFDDQFSVERPDGSNFTLKIRSTKLEDSAMYFCASSVIAGAGDTQYFGPGTRLTVL.

The chain joins TRBV6-6 to TRBJ1-3; D is perhaps TRBD1 (5 bases). CDR1 is MNHNY and CDR2 is SVGAGI in the germline V gene (reference sequence). V gave up 2 bases and J gave up 3 bases, with 11 bases separating them. The CDR3 consists of 15 residues. DNA for the CDR3: TGTGCCAGCAGTTACGCGGGGGGAAGTGGAAACACCATATATTTT. This translates into CASSYAGGSGNTIYF.

This clone was picked up a small number of times. The sample carries other DNA sequences with the same CDR3. The chain couples TRBV6-5 to TRBJ2-6; D unresolved. Germline V CDR1 and CDR2: MNHEY, SVGAGI. Trimming shortened V by 0 bases and J by 1 base, and 7 bases separated the two germline ends. The CDR3 is 16 amino acids. CDR3 DNA sequence: TGTGCCAGCAGTTACTCGTTCCAGTCTGGGGCCAACGTCCTGACTTTC. Encoded protein: CASSYSFQSGANVLTF.

About this clone itself: Other DNA variants within this sample encode the same CDR3. The chain has TRBV7-2 and TRBJ2-5; unclear D gene. The ends were cut back, 1 base at V and 5 bases at J, with 11 bases in the middle. Per germline, CDR1 SGHTA and CDR2 FQGNSA. The CDR3 covers 14 residues. CDR3 loop: CASSLVSGGETQYF. The CDR3 nucleotides are TGTGCCAGCAGCTTAGTATCTGGTGGGGAGACCCAGTACTTC. Filled out from reference TRBV7-2 and TRBJ2-5, the complete variable domain reads GAGVSQSPSNKVTEKGKDVELRCDPISGHTALYWYRQSLGQGLEFLIYFQGNSAPDKSGLPSDRFSAERTGGSVSTLTIQRTQQEDSAVYLCASSLVSGGETQYFGPGTRLLVL.

The V call is TRBV7-2, the J call TRBJ2-3; D call uncertain. The germline V gene encodes CDR1 SGHTA and CDR2 FQGNSA. The CDR3 has 15 residues. Trimming stripped 5 bases from V and 3 bases from J, with 15 bases between. The CDR3: CASSPTRAGTDTQYF. DNA for the CDR3: TGTGCCAGCAGCCCAACAAGGGCTGGGACAGATACGCAGTATTTT. Combining the CDR3 with reference TRBV7-2 and TRBJ2-3 gives the whole variable domain GAGVSQSPSNKVTEKGKDVELRCDPISGHTALYWYRQSLGQGLEFLIYFQGNSAPDKSGLPSDRFSAERTGGSVSTLTIQRTQQEDSAVYLCASSPTRAGTDTQYFGPGTRLTVL.

The rearrangement links TRBV12-2 to TRBJ2-6; the D call of TRBD1 is as the table states it, not checked on the DNA. TRBV12-2 is noted as a pseudogene. The CDR3 length is 15 residues. CDR3: CASRLGGAGANVLTF. DNA for the CDR3: TGTGCAAGTCGCTTAGGGGGCGCTGGGGCCAACGTCCTGACTTTC.

This clone was detected ten times or more. This chain links TRBV19 with TRBJ2-7; 13 nucleotides match TRBD2. Germline V gene data show CDR1 as LNHDA and CDR2 as SQIVND (reference sequence). The CDR3 length is 16 residues. V lost 5 bases to trimming and J lost 3 bases; unmatched junction nucleotides: 7. CDR3 coding DNA: TGTGCCAGTAGTCCTCGACTAGCGGGAGGTTTCTACGAGCAGTACTTC. Encoded protein: CASSPRLAGGFYEQYF.

This clone was found many times. The chain uses TRBV4-1 and TRBJ2-5, with 12 bases that match TRBD2. V shed 5 bases and J 5 bases; nucleotides not matched to a gene: 9. CDR3 size: 16 residues. Germline V CDR1 and CDR2: MGHRA, YSYEKL. DNA of the CDR3: TGCGCCAGCAGCTTTACCGGGACTAGCGGGTCTGAGACCCAGTACTTC. This gives the protein CASSFTGTSGSETQYF.

This clone was seen more than once but under ten times. V gene TRBV13 combines with J gene TRBJ2-5; TRBD2 is a possible D gene (6 bases). CDR3 length equals 13 residues. The germline CDR1 and CDR2 sequences are PRHDT and FYEKMQ (reference sequence). The V gene lost 3 bases and the J gene lost 3 bases, with 8 bases spanning the gap. The CDR3: CASSFPGEETQYF. CDR3 DNA: TGTGCCAGCAGCTTTCCGGGAGAAGAGACCCAGTACTTC.

This clone was seen a handful of times. This chain uses TRBV19 with TRBJ1-2; TRBD1 is a possible D gene (5 bases). The V end was cut by 5 bases, the J end by 0 bases, with 13 bases between. The CDR3 extends over 15 amino acids. CDR1 is LNHDA, CDR2 SQIVND, per germline (reference sequence). The CDR3 DNA follows: TGTGCCAGTAGTGCTTCCGGGACGGCTAACTATGGCTACACCTTC. Its translation is CASSASGTANYGYTF.

This clone was counted a single time. This chain joins TRBV29-1 and TRBJ2-5, with D possibly matching TRBD1 (5 bases). Germline loops: CDR1 SQVTM, CDR2 ANQGSEA. The CDR3 length is 12 residues. Trimming took off 5 bases at V and 4 bases at J, with 11 bases between the two ends. The CDR3 DNA is TGCAGCGTTTCCTACACAGGAGAGACCCAGTACTTC. It codes for CSVSYTGETQYF.

The V and J genes are TRBV28 and TRBJ2-1; maybe TRBD1 (7 bases). CDR3 size: 17 residues. The germline V and J ends were trimmed by 8 bases and 1 base, with 21 bases remaining between them. CDR1 is MDHEN, CDR2 SYDVKM, per germline. CDR3 region: CASPPARQGGSYNEQFF. CDR3 in DNA: TGTGCCAGCCCCCCGGCCCGACAGGGAGGATCCTACAATGAGCAGTTCTTC.

The V call is TRBV27, the J call TRBJ1-5; maybe TRBD1 (5 bases). V shed 6 bases and J shed 9 bases, with 24 bases lying between them. Germline V gives CDR1 MNHEY, CDR2 SMNVEV (reference sequence). CDR3 length: 16 residues. CDR3 DNA sequence: TGTGCCAGCAGGGTCGGACAAGGGCTAAACTTGGGGCCCCAGCATTTT. Protein: CASRVGQGLNLGPQHF.

As to this clone: A read error may produce the germline difference seen at one junction end. This chain uses TRBV2 with TRBJ2-1; the D gene is possibly TRBD2 (6 bases). CDR3 length equals 13 residues. Germline V gene data show CDR1 as SNHLY and CDR2 as FYNNEI. The CDR3 protein is CASSEEGPGSGVF. The CDR3 coding sequence is TGTGCCAGCAGTGAAGAAGGTCCCGGGAGTGGGGTCTTC.

This clone was counted a few times. Here the CDR3 reads CASSIRDHGYTF. The CDR3 nucleotides read TGTGCCAGCAGTATTAGGGATCACGGCTACACCTTC. This chain links TRBV2 with TRBJ1-2; D not certain. CDR1 is SNHLY, CDR2 FYNNEI, per germline. V lost 5 bases, J lost 8 bases, and 12 bases lay in between. The CDR3 consists of 12 residues.

As concerns this clone: Its ends do not fully match the called genes, so a read error is possible. The chain recombines TRBV6-1 with TRBJ2-4, with D perhaps matching TRBD1 (6 bases). Germline V gene data show CDR1 as MNHNS and CDR2 as SASEGT. The CDR3 sequence is 13 residues long. The CDR3, as DNA: TGTGCCAGCACCCCGACAGGATCCCCTGCCGACAACTTC. Translating gives CASTPTGSPADNF.